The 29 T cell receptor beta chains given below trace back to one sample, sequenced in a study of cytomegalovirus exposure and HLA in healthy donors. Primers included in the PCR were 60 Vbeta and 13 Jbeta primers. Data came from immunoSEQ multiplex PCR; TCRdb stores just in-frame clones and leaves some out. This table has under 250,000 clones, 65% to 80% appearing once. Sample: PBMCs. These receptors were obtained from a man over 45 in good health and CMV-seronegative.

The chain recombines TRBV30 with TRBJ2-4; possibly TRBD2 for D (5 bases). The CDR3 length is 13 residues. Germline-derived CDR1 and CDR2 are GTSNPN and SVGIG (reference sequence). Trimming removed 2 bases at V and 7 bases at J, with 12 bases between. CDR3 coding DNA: TGTGCCTGGAGTTTTGGTAGCGCGAACATTCAGTACTTC. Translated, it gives CAWSFGSANIQYF.

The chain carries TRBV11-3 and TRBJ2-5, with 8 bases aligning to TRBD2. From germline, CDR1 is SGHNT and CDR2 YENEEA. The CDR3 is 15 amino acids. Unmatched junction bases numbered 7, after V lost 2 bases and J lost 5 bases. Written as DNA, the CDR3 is TGTGCCAGCAGCTTAAACAGCGGGAGTGCGGAGACCCAGTACTTC. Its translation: CASSLNSGSAETQYF.

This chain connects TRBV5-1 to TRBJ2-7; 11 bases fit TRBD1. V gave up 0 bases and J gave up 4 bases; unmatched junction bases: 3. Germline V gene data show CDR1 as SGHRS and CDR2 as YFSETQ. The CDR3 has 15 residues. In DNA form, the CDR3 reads TGCGCCAGCAGCTTGGAGGGACAGGGGGGGTACGAGCAGTACTTC. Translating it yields CASSLEGQGGYEQYF.

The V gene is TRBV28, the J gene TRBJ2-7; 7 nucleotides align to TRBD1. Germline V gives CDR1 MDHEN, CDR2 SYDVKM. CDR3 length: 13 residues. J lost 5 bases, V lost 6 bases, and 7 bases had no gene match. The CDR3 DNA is TGTGCCAGCAGGGGCGAACAGGGGAACGAGCAGTACTTC. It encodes CASRGEQGNEQYF.

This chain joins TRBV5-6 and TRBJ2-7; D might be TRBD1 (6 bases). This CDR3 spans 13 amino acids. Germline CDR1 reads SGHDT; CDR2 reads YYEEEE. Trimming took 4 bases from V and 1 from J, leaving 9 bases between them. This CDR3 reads CASSDGTSYEQYF. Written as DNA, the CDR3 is TGTGCCAGCAGCGATGGGACATCCTACGAGCAGTACTTC.

CDR3 nucleotides: TGTGCCAGCTCACCACAGGGGGCAGACCCTGAAGCTTTCTTT. Translation: CASSPQGADPEAFF. The chain couples TRBV18 to TRBJ1-1; 7 nucleotides align to TRBD1. The CDR3 runs 14 residues. Germline V gene data show CDR1 as KGHSH and CDR2 as LQKENI. The ends lost 1 base at V and 6 bases at J; junction bases unmatched: 5.

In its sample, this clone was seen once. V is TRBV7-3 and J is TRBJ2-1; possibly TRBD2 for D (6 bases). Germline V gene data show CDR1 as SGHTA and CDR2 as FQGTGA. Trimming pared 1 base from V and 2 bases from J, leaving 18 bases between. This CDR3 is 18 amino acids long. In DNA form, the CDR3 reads TGTGCCAGCAGCTTAAATCCGTCGCCGGGACTGCCCTACAATGAGCAGTTCTTC. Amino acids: CASSLNPSPGLPYNEQFF. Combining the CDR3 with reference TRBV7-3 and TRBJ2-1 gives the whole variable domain GAGVSQTPSNKVTEKGKYVELRCDPISGHTALYWYRQSLGQGPEFLIYFQGTGAADDSGLPNDRFFAVRPEGSVSTLKIQRTERGDSAVYLCASSLNPSPGLPYNEQFFGPGTRLTVL.

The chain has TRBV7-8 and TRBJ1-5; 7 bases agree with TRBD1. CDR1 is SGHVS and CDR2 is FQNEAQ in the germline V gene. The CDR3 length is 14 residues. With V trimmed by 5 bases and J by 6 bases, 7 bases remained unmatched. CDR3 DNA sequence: TGTGCCAGCAGCAGAACAGGGGAAAGTCAGCCCCAGCATTTT. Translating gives CASSRTGESQPQHF.

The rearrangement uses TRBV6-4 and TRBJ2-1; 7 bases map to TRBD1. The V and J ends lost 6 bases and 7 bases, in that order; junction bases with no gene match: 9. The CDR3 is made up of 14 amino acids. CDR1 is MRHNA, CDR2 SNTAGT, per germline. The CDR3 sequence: CASRGQPKGNEQFF. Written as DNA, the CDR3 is TGTGCCAGCAGGGGACAGCCAAAAGGGAATGAGCAGTTCTTC.

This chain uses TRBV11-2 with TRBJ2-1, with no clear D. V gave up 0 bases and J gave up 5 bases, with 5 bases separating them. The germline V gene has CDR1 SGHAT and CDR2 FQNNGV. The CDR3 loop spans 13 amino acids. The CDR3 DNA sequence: TGTGCCAGCAGCTTAGATCGGGACAATGAGCAGTTCTTC. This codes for CASSLDRDNEQFF.

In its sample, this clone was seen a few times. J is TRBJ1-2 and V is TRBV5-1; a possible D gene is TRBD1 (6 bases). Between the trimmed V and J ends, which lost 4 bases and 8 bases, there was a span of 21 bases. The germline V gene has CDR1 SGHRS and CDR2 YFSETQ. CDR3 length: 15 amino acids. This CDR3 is CASSPGTGPMEGYTF. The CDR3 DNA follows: TGCGCCAGCAGCCCTGGTACAGGGCCCATGGAGGGCTACACCTTC.

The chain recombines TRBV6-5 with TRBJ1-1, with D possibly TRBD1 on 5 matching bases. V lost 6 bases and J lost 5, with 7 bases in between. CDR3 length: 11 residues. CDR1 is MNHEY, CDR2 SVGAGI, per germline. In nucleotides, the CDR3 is TGTGCCAGCAGGGGGCAAACTGAAGCTTTCTTT. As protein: CASRGQTEAFF.

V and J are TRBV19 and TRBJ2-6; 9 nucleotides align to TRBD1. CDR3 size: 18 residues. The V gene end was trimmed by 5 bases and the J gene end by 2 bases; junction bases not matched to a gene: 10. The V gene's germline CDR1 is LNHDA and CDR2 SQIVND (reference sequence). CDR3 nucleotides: TGTGCCAGTAGTCTTATAACAGGGGGCGCACCTGGGGCCAACGTCCTGACTTTC. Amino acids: CASSLITGGAPGANVLTF.

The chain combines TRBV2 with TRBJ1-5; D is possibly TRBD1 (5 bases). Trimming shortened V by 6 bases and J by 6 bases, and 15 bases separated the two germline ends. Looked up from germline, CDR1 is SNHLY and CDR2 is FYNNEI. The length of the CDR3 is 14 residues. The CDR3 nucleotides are TGTGCCAGCAGCAAAGGGGCAGGGTTTCAGCCCCAGCATTTT. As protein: CASSKGAGFQPQHF.

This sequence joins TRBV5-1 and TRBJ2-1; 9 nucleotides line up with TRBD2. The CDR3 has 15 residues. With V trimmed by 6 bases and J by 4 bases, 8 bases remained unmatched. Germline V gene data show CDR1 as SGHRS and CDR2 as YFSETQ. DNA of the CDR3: TGCGCCAGCAAGGAGGGCGGGAGGGCTTACAATGAGCAGTTCTTC. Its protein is CASKEGGRAYNEQFF. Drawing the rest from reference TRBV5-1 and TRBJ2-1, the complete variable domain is KAGVTQTPRYLIKTRGQQVTLSCSPISGHRSVSWYQQTPGQGLQFLFEYFSETQRNKGNFPGRFSGRQFSNSRSEMNVSTLELGDSALYLCASKEGGRAYNEQFFGPGTRLTVL.

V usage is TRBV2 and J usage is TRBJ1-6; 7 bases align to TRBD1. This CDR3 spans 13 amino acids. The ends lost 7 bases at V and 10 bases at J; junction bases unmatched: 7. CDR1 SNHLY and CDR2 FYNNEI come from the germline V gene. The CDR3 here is CASTPQGESPLHF. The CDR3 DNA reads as TGTGCCAGCACCCCGCAGGGGGAATCACCCCTCCACTTT.

CDR3: CASSPDPGHFNNEQFF. In DNA form, the CDR3 reads TGTGCCAGCAGCCCAGATCCGGGACACTTTAACAATGAGCAGTTCTTC. V usage is TRBV7-2 and J usage is TRBJ2-1; D perhaps matches TRBD1 (6 bases). Trimming pared 5 bases from V and 5 bases from J, leaving 19 bases between. The CDR3 loop spans 16 amino acids. The germline V gene encodes CDR1 SGHTA and CDR2 FQGNSA.

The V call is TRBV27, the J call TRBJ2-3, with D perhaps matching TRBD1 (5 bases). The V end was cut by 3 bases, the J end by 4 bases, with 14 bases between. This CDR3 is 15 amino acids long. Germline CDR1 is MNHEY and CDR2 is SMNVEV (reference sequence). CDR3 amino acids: CASSFRAGLSDTQYF. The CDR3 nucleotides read TGTGCCAGCAGTTTCAGGGCAGGGCTGTCAGATACGCAGTATTTT.

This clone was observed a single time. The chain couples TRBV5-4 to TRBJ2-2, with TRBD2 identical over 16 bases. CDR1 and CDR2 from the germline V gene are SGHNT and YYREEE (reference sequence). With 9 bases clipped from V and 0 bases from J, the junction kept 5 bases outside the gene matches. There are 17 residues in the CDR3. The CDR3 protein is CAIPGLAGGANTGELFF. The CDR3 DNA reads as TGTGCCATTCCGGGACTAGCGGGAGGGGCGAACACCGGGGAGCTGTTTTTT.

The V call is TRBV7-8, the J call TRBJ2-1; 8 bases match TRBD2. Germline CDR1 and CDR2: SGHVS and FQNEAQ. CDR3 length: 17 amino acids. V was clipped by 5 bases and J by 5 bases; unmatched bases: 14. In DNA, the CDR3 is TGTGCCAGCAGCCCCCGGGTAGCGGGACTGCTAAACAATGAGCAGTTCTTC. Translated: CASSPRVAGLLNNEQFF.

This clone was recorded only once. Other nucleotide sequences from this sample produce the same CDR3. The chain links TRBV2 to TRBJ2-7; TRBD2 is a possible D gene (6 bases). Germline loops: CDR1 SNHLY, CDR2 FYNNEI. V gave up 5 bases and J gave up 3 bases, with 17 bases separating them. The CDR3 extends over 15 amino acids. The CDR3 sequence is CASSQELAAGYEQYF. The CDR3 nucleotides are TGTGCCAGCAGTCAGGAACTAGCAGCGGGCTACGAGCAGTACTTC.

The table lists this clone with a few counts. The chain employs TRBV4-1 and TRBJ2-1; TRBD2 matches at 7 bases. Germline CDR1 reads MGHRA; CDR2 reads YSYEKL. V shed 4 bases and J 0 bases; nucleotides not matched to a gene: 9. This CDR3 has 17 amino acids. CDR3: CASSPPTGDYSYNEQFF. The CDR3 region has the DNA TGCGCCAGCAGCCCGCCTACGGGGGACTACTCCTACAATGAGCAGTTCTTC.

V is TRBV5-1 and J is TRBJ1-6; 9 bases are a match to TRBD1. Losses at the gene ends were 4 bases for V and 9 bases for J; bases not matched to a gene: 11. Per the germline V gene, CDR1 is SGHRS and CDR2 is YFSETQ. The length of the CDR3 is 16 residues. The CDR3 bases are TGCGCCAGCAGCCCCGCCCCCGGGACAGGGTCTTCACCCCTCCACTTT. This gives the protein CASSPAPGTGSSPLHF. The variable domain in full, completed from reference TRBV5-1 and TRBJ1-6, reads KAGVTQTPRYLIKTRGQQVTLSCSPISGHRSVSWYQQTPGQGLQFLFEYFSETQRNKGNFPGRFSGRQFSNSRSEMNVSTLELGDSALYLCASSPAPGTGSSPLHFGNGTRLTVT.

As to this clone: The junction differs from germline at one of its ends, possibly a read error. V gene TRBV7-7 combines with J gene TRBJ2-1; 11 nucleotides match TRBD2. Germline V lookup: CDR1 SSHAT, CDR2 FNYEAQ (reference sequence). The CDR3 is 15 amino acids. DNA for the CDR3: TGTGCTAGCAGCGCAACTAGCGGGAGATACAATGAGCAGTTCTTC. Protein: CASSATSGRYNEQFF.

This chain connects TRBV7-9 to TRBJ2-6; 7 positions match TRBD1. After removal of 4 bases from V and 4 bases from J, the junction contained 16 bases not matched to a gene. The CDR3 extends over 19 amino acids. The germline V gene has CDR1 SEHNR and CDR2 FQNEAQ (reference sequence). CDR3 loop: CASSSLQGLGPAGANVLTF. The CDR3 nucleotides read TGTGCCAGCAGCTCGCTACAGGGGCTAGGACCGGCCGGGGCCAACGTCCTGACTTTC.

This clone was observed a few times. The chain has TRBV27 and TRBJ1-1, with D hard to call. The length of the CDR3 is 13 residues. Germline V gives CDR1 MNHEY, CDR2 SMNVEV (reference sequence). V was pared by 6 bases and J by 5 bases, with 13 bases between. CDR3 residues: CASSIGRRTEAFF. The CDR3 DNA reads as TGTGCCAGCAGCATAGGGAGGAGGACTGAAGCTTTCTTT.

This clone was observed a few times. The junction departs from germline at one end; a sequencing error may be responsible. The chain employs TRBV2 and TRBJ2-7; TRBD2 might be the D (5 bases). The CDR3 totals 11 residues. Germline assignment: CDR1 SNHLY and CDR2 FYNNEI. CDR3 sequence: CASSGGLPGDF. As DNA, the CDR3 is TGTGCCAGCAGTGGCGGACTTCCCGGGGACTTC.

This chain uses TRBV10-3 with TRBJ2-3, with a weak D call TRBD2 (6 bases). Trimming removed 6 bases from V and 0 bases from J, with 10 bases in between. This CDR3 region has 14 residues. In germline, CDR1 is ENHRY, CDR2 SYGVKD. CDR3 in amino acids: CAIRGLASTDTQYF. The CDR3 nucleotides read TGTGCCATCAGGGGGCTAGCGAGCACAGATACGCAGTATTTT.

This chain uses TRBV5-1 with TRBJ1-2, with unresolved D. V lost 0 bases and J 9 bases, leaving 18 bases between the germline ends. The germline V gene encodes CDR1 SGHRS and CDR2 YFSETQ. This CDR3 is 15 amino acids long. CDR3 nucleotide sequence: TGCGCCAGCAGCTTGGCCTTGGAGGATTGGATGAGCTACACCTTC. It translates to CASSLALEDWMSYTF. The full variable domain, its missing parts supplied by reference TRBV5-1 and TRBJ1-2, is KAGVTQTPRYLIKTRGQQVTLSCSPISGHRSVSWYQQTPGQGLQFLFEYFSETQRNKGNFPGRFSGRQFSNSRSEMNVSTLELGDSALYLCASSLALEDWMSYTFGSGTRLTVV.